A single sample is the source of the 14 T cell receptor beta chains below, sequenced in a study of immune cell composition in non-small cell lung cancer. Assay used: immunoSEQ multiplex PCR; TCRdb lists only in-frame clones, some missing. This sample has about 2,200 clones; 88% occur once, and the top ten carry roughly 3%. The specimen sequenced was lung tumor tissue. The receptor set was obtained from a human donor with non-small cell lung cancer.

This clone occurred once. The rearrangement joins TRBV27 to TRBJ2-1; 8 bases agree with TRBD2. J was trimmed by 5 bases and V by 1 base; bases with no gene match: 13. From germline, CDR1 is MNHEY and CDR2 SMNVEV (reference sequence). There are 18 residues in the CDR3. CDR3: CASSLLAAGVNIHNEQFF. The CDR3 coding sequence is TGTGCCAGCAGTTTATTGGCAGCGGGGGTAAACATTCACAATGAGCAGTTCTTC.

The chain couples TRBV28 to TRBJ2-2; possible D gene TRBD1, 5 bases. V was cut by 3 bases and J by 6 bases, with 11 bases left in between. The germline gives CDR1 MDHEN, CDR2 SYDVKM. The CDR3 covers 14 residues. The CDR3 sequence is CASSFHTGPGELFF. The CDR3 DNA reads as TGTGCCAGCAGTTTTCACACAGGACCCGGGGAGCTGTTTTTT.

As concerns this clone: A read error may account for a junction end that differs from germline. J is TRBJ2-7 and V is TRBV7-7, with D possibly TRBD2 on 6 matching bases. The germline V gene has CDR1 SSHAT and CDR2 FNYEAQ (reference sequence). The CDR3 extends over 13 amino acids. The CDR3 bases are TGTGCTAGCAGCCCGAGACCCGGGGGCGAGCAGTACTTC. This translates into CASSPRPGGEQYF.

The CDR3 here is CASSPFDGGTQYF. DNA of the CDR3: TGTGCCAGCAGCCCCTTTGACGGGGGGACCCAGTACTTC. The genes are TRBV14 and TRBJ2-5, with D tentatively TRBD2 (6 bases). Germline V gene data show CDR1 as SGHDN and CDR2 as FVKESK. The length of the CDR3 is 13 residues. V was trimmed by 4 bases and J by 7 bases, leaving 13 bases between them. The variable domain in full, completed from reference TRBV14 and TRBJ2-5, reads EAGVTQFPSHSVIEKGQTVTLRCDPISGHDNLYWYRRVMGKEIKFLLHFVKESKQDESGMPNNRFLAERTGGTYSTLKVQPAELEDSGVYFCASSPFDGGTQYFGPGTRLLVL.

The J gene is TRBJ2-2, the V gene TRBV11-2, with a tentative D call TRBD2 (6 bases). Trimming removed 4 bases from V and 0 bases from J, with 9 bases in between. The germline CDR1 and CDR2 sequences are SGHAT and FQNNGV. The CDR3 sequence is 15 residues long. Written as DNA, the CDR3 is TGTGCCAGCAGCTGGGTAGCGGCGAACACCGGGGAGCTGTTTTTT. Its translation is CASSWVAANTGELFF.

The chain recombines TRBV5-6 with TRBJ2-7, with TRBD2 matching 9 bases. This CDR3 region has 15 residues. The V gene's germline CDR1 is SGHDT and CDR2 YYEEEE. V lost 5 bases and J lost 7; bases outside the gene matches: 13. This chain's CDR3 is CASRMRGGSVGEQYF. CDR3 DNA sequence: TGTGCCAGCAGGATGCGGGGGGGCTCTGTGGGAGAGCAGTACTTC.

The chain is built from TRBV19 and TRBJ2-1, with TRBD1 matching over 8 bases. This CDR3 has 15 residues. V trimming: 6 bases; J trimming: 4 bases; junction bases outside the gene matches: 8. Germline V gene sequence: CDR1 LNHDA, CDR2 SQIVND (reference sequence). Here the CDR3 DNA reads TGTGCCAGTAGGAGCGCCGGACAGGGATACAATGAGCAGTTCTTC. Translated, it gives CASRSAGQGYNEQFF.

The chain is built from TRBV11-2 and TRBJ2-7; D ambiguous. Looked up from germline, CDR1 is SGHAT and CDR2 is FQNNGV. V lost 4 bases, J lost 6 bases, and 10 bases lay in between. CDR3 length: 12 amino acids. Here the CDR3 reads CASSYGVAEQYF. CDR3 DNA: TGTGCCAGCAGCTACGGAGTGGCCGAGCAGTACTTC.

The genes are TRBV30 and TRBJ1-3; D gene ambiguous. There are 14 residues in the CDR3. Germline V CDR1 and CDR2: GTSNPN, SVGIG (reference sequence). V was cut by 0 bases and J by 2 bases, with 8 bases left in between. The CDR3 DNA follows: TGTGCCTGGAGTGTACCTGGAGCTGGAAACACCATATATTTT. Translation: CAWSVPGAGNTIYF. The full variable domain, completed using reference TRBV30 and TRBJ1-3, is SQTIHQWPATLVQPVGSPLSLECTVEGTSNPNLYWYRQAAGRGLQLLFYSVGIGQISSEVPQNLSASRPQDRQFILSSKKLLLSDSGFYLCAWSVPGAGNTIYFGEGSWLTVV.

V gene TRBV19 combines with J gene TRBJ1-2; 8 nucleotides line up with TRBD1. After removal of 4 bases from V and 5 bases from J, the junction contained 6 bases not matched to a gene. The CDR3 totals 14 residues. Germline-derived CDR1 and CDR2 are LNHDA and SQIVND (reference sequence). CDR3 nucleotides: TGTGCCAGTAGTACCTCCGGGACAGGTTATGGCTACACCTTC. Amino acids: CASSTSGTGYGYTF.

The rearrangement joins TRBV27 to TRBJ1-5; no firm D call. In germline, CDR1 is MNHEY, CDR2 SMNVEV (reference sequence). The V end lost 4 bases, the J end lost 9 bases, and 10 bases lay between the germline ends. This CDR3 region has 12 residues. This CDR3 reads CASSSPPRPQHF. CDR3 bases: TGTGCCAGCAGTTCCCCCCCTCGGCCCCAGCATTTT.

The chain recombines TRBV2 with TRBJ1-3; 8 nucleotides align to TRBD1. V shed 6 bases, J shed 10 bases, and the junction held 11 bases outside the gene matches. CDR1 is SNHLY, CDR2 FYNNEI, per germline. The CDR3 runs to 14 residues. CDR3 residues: CASSGQGPAGTIYF. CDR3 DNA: TGTGCCAGCAGCGGACAGGGCCCAGCTGGGACCATATATTTT.

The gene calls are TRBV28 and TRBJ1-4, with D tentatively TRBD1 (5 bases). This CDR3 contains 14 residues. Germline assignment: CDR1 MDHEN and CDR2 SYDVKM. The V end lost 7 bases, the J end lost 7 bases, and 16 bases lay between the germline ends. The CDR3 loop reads CASTRSGFGEKLFF. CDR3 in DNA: TGTGCCAGCACCCGTTCAGGGTTCGGTGAAAAACTGTTTTTT.

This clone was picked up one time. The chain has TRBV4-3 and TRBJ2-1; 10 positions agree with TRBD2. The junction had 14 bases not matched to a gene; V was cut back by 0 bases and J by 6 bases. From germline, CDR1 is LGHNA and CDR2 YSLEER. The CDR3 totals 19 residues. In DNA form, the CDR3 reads TGCGCCAGCAGCCAAGAATTAGGCGGGAGCGGGAGGGCCTCCAATGAGCAGTTCTTC. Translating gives CASSQELGGSGRASNEQFF.